This entry describes one T cell receptor (beta chain). What it binds is unknown. Donation came from healthy HIV-negative adults that had no recent acute infections or vaccinations. The sample originates from a study of shared clonotypes between healthy human individuals. Deep-level settings were used for running the assay. Here immunoSEQ multiplex PCR was the method, and the copy in TCRdb shows in-frame clones only, minus some. This sample has fewer than 400,000 clones, with approximately 79% found just once. Study-level results: Across subsets, estimated richness was generally greater for naive than for memory populations.

Germline trimming cut 2 bases from V and 3 bases from J; bases unmatched to any gene: 15. Germline CDR1 and CDR2: SGHAT and FQNNGV. There are 18 residues in the CDR3. The chain joins TRBV11-2 to TRBJ1-2; 7 positions agree with TRBD1. This receptor was obtained from a man aged 25-40 years in good health. The sample comprised memory CD4+ T cells sorted from blood. The subset was: CD45RA-negative fraction. The CDR3 loop is CASSLHALRGRVDYGYTF. DNA for the CDR3: TGTGCCAGCAGCTTACATGCTTTGAGGGGGCGAGTTGACTATGGCTACACCTTC.